Listed below are T cell receptor beta chains from one sample, sequenced in a study of T cell repertoires in cytomegalovirus infection. Via MiXCR, TCRdb re-called the reads, giving one row per CDR3 protein. The table records around 210,000 distinct CDR3 sequences, 6.5% of them present only once. The sample taken for sequencing was PBMCs. Receptors originate from a human donor in good health (CMV status not recorded). Some clones in this sample may be carry-over from other donors' samples. CDR3s leave out the opening cysteine and the closing phenylalanine or tryptophan.

j_call v_call cdr3_aa
TRBJ1-6 TRBV25-1 ASSGGQPYNSPLH
TRBJ2-4 TRBV7-2 ASSSGGGGAYNIQY
TRBJ2-5 TRBV10-3 AISSQETQY
TRBJ2-7 TRBV6-2/TRBV6-3 ASSPLGGGDEQY
TRBJ2-7 TRBV12-3/TRBV12-4 ASSLLQGGNEQY
TRBJ1-5 TRBV4-1 ASSQLAGGNQPQH
TRBJ1-1 TRBV7-2 ASSYRVHTEAF
TRBJ1-1 TRBV27 ASSSLMNTEAF
TRBJ1-1 TRBV28 ASSADRLHTEAF
TRBJ2-7 TRBV7-2 ASSPPSGGAAHEQY
TRBJ1-2 TRBV28 ASSAPGGQGRDGYT
TRBJ1-1 TRBV7-2 ASGGRAGNTEAF
TRBJ1-2 TRBV12-3/TRBV12-4 ASSLAGATVDGYT
TRBJ2-6 TRBV12-3/TRBV12-4 ASSSGGVSSGANVLT
TRBJ2-4 TRBV12-3/TRBV12-4 ASSLRQGALNIQY
TRBJ2-5 TRBV7-2 ASSLTSGGETQY
TRBJ1-1 TRBV20-1 SAREWGQGGMYTEAF
TRBJ1-1 TRBV7-9 ASTPTHNTEAF
TRBJ2-7 TRBV5-1 ASSPRGDAYEQY
TRBJ1-5 TRBV2 ASRGDHNQPQH
TRBJ2-2 TRBV7-2 ASSSHRGLKTGELF
TRBJ1-1 TRBV5-1 ASSLRVQSTEAF
TRBJ2-1 TRBV15 ATSRGPPGNEQF
TRBJ1-2 TRBV7-2 ASSLVPPGNGYT
TRBJ1-1 TRBV7-2 ASSLYPPSPHNTEAF
TRBJ2-1 TRBV6-5 ASSYRTGTGHEQF
TRBJ1-2 TRBV6-2/TRBV6-3 ASSSGFGNYGYT
TRBJ2-1 TRBV7-2 ASSLPARPYEQF
TRBJ2-7 TRBV6-2/TRBV6-3 ASRPSGPDEQY
TRBJ2-3 TRBV7-2 ASTLSGGSTDTQY
TRBJ1-1 TRBV20-1 SARDGPSDTEAF
TRBJ1-3 TRBV20-1 SATKGDPGNTIY
TRBJ2-1 TRBV5-6 ASSLVVTSGGNEQF
TRBJ1-3 TRBV7-9 ASSLGSSLSGNTIY
TRBJ2-5 TRBV4-2 ASSHPGQYQETQY
TRBJ1-4 TRBV29-1 SARDSHPLGTNEKLF
TRBJ2-3 TRBV20-1 SARLAGGFGTDTQY
TRBJ2-2 TRBV5-1 ASSPPPGELF
TRBJ2-7 TRBV29-1 SVATRSSYEQY
TRBJ2-4 TRBV28 ASSLPPGQGGYDIQY
TRBJ2-1 TRBV2 ASGGNEQF